Below are 19 T cell receptor beta chains sequenced from a single sample in a study of blood T cells in healthy people across ages. Through a sample-barcoded 5' primer and a J-beta primer mix, a second PCR was run for roughly 6 to 12 cycles. From the 5' RACE reads, TCRdb called clonotypes with MiXCR, one entry per CDR3 protein. The table lists about 770,000 distinct CDR3 sequences, 44% of them singletons. Sequenced input: blood. Receptors were obtained from a man in his sixties in good health.

Worth noting for this clonotype: The germline gene is not matched at one end of the junction; a read error may be the cause. The chain links TRBV5-5 to TRBJ2-1, with D possibly TRBD1 on 5 matching bases. The CDR3 spans 15 residues. CDR1 SGHKS and CDR2 YYEKEE come from the germline V gene (reference sequence). The CDR3 spells CASSLPGSQDNGQFF. In DNA, the CDR3 is TGTGCCAGCAGCTTACCTGGCAGCCAGGACAATGGGCAGTTCTTC. Full variable domain (outside the CDR3, taken from reference TRBV5-5 and TRBJ2-1): DAGVTQSPTHLIKTRGQQVTLRCSPISGHKSVSWYQQVLGQGPQFIFQYYEKEERGRGNFPDRFSARQFPNYSSELNVNALLLGDSALYLCASSLPGSQDNGQFFGPGTRLTVL.

CDR3 nucleotides: TGCGCCAGCAGCCAAGATATAAGGGGGGGCCGGGAGACCCAGTACTTC. This gives the protein CASSQDIRGGRETQYF. V and J are TRBV4-3 and TRBJ2-5; D may be TRBD2 (7 bases). Trimming removed 0 bases at V and 5 bases at J, with 16 bases between. The CDR3 runs 16 residues. In germline, CDR1 is LGHNA, CDR2 YSLEER.

The chain carries TRBV2 and TRBJ2-1; 8 bases match TRBD1. The CDR3 loop spans 13 amino acids. J lost 6 bases, V lost 10 bases, and 8 bases had no gene match. From germline, CDR1 is SNHLY and CDR2 FYNNEI. DNA of the CDR3: TGTGCCAACAGCCGGGACAGGAGCAATGAGCAGTTCTTC. This codes for CANSRDRSNEQFF.

The chain recombines TRBV19 with TRBJ1-6; weak D call: TRBD1 (6 bases). The CDR3 is 15 residues long. Per germline, CDR1 LNHDA and CDR2 SQIVND (reference sequence). The V gene lost 2 bases and the J gene lost 4 bases, with 9 bases spanning the gap. The CDR3 loop reads CASSISDRYNSPLHF. CDR3 nucleotide sequence: TGTGCCAGTAGTATATCGGACAGATATAATTCACCCCTCCACTTT.

J is TRBJ2-7 and V is TRBV20-1; 9 bases map to TRBD2. Germline loops: CDR1 DFQATT, CDR2 SNEGSKA (reference sequence). This CDR3 contains 17 residues. Germline trimming cut 4 bases from V and 0 bases from J; bases unmatched to any gene: 13. The CDR3 here is CSATRNSGGPSSYEQYF. CDR3 DNA: TGCAGTGCTACTCGGAATAGCGGGGGCCCCAGCTCCTACGAGCAGTACTTC.

The chain links TRBV7-9 to TRBJ2-1; 9 positions match TRBD2. The DNA end is more similar to TRBJ2-7, so the J call may be wrong. Germline CDR1 is SEHNR and CDR2 is FQNEAQ (reference sequence). This CDR3 region has 18 residues. CDR3: CASSLAFSSGDSYNEQYF. The CDR3 region has the DNA TGTGCCAGCAGCTTAGCGTTTTCTAGCGGGGACTCCTACAATGAGCAGTACTTC.

This rearrangement joins TRBV4-1 to TRBJ2-3; no clear D gene. V lost 1 base and J 2 bases, leaving 16 bases between the germline ends. Germline V gene lookup returns CDR1 MGHRA and CDR2 YSYEKL. The length of the CDR3 is 17 residues. The CDR3 is CASSQVRVTTYTDTQYF. The CDR3, as DNA: TGCGCCAGCAGCCAAGTTCGGGTTACCACCTACACAGATACGCAGTATTTT.

V and J are TRBV4-3 and TRBJ2-7; 13 nucleotides match TRBD2. This CDR3 is built from 17 residues. After removal of 1 base from V and 0 bases from J, the junction contained 3 bases not matched to a gene. The germline CDR1 and CDR2 sequences are LGHNA and YSLEER. The CDR3 here is CASSQGTSGGSSYEQYF. The DNA for the CDR3 is TGCGCCAGCAGCCAAGGGACTAGCGGGGGATCCTCCTACGAGCAGTACTTC.

The rearrangement joins TRBV10-3 to TRBJ2-1, with TRBD2 matching over 10 bases. Germline-derived CDR1 and CDR2 are ENHRY and SYGVKD. The CDR3 consists of 13 residues. V lost 10 bases and J lost 7; bases outside the gene matches: 7. CDR3 DNA sequence: TGTGCCACCAACAGCGGGGGGGCAAATGAGCAGTTCTTC. Amino acid sequence: CATNSGGANEQFF.

The chain couples TRBV6-5 to TRBJ2-3, with 7 bases identical to TRBD1. This CDR3 has 14 residues. CDR1 and CDR2 from the germline V gene are MNHEY and SVGAGI. The V gene end was trimmed by 6 bases and the J gene end by 4 bases; junction bases not matched to a gene: 7. The CDR3 is CASSPGQNADTQYF. The CDR3, as DNA: TGTGCCAGCAGCCCGGGACAGAACGCAGATACGCAGTATTTT.

The chain uses TRBV7-2 and TRBJ2-5; D unclear. The DNA end is more similar to TRBJ2-7, so the J call may be wrong. The CDR3 is made up of 15 amino acids. Germline V gives CDR1 SGHTA, CDR2 FQGNSA. As DNA, the CDR3 is TGTGCCAGCAGCTTATCAACGGGCCTACGGCTCGAGCAGTACTTC. This encodes CASSLSTGLRLEQYF.

This chain connects TRBV12-3 or TRBV12-4 to TRBJ2-2; 10 bases agree with TRBD2. The length of the CDR3 is 17 residues. V was pared by 3 bases and J by 3 bases, with 7 bases of the junction left unmatched. For the CDR3, the DNA is TGTGCCAGCAGTTTCGGTAGCGGGGGGCCCGACACCGGGGAGCTGTTTTTT. This encodes CASSFGSGGPDTGELFF.

The chain employs TRBV5-1 and TRBJ2-1, with D perhaps matching TRBD1 or TRBD2 (7 bases each). Trimming pared 0 bases from V and 8 bases from J, leaving 15 bases between. Germline V CDR1 and CDR2: SGHRS, YFSETQ. The CDR3 totals 15 residues. The CDR3 loop reads CASSLAQQGGDEQFF. As DNA, the CDR3 is TGCGCCAGCAGCTTGGCGCAGCAGGGGGGGGATGAGCAGTTCTTC. The complete variable domain, with remaining parts taken from reference TRBV5-1 and TRBJ2-1, reads KAGVTQTPRYLIKTRGQQVTLSCSPISGHRSVSWYQQTPGQGLQFLFEYFSETQRNKGNFPGRFSGRQFSNSRSEMNVSTLELGDSALYLCASSLAQQGGDEQFFGPGTRLTVL.

The chain carries TRBV6-5 and TRBJ2-7, with 7 bases lining up with TRBD1. CDR1 is MNHEY, CDR2 SVGAGI, per germline. The CDR3 runs 14 residues. J was trimmed by 0 bases and V by 7 bases; bases with no gene match: 6. The CDR3 spells CASTTGAPSYEQYF. For the CDR3, the DNA is TGTGCCAGCACAACAGGGGCGCCCTCCTACGAGCAGTACTTC.

The V call is TRBV7-2, the J call TRBJ2-1, with D perhaps being TRBD1 or TRBD2 (5 bases each). CDR3 length equals 16 residues. Trimming took 5 bases from V and 0 from J, leaving 14 bases between them. Per the germline V gene, CDR1 is SGHTA and CDR2 is FQGNSA. For the CDR3, the DNA is TGTGCCAGCAGCCCAAGAGGGGCCCCCTCCTACAATGAGCAGTTCTTC. Translated, it gives CASSPRGAPSYNEQFF. Full variable domain (outside the CDR3, taken from reference TRBV7-2 and TRBJ2-1): GAGVSQSPSNKVTEKGKDVELRCDPISGHTALYWYRQSLGQGLEFLIYFQGNSAPDKSGLPSDRFSAERTGGSVSTLTIQRTQQEDSAVYLCASSPRGAPSYNEQFFGPGTRLTVL.

This rearrangement joins TRBV20-1 to TRBJ2-1; 8 positions match TRBD2. The better agreement between TRBJ2-7 and the DNA end casts doubt on the J call. The CDR3 runs 15 residues. Germline V gene lookup returns CDR1 DFQATT and CDR2 SNEGSKA (reference sequence). The CDR3 loop is CSASQRGSSYNEQYF. The CDR3 coding sequence is TGCAGTGCTAGCCAGCGGGGGAGCTCCTACAATGAGCAGTACTTC.

The V gene is TRBV20-1, the J gene TRBJ2-3; 9 bases agree with TRBD2. The CDR3 runs 13 residues. Germline CDR1 is DFQATT and CDR2 is SNEGSKA (reference sequence). Germline trimming cut 5 bases from V and 6 bases from J; bases unmatched to any gene: 6. In DNA, the CDR3 is TGCAGTGCTGTGCGGGGGGGCCCTGATACGCAGTATTTT. It translates to CSAVRGGPDTQYF.

Worth noting for this clonotype: The junction does not match germline at one end; this may be a read error. CDR3 coding DNA: TGTGCCAACAGCTTGGACGCAGATACGCAGTATTTT. Amino acid sequence: CANSLDADTQYF. The V call is TRBV5-5, the J call TRBJ2-3; D uncertain. Germline lookup yields CDR1 SGHKS and CDR2 YYEKEE (reference sequence). CDR3 size: 12 residues.

The chain recombines TRBV7-2 with TRBJ2-7; 11 positions match TRBD2. The CDR3 length is 18 residues. CDR1 SGHTA and CDR2 FQGNSA come from the germline V gene. V shed 0 bases, J shed 7 bases, and the junction held 14 bases outside the gene matches. As DNA, the CDR3 is TGTGCCAGCAGCTTAGCGCTCCTAGCGGGGGGCTTGGGGCGGGAGCAGTACTTC. This encodes CASSLALLAGGLGREQYF.